This TCR beta chain is from a study of chemoradiotherapy in HPV16-positive cancers. Study results and limitations: Candidate HPV-specific clones and E7-related TCR motifs grew in tumor during treatment.

Method: immunoSEQ multiplex PCR; TCRdb's copy keeps in-frame clones and lacks some. The sample comprises some 12,000 clones, 75% to 80% of which are singletons, and approximately 0.96% rests with the top ten. The CDR3 runs to 16 residues. CDR1 SGHTA and CDR2 FQGNSA come from the germline V gene. The V and J ends lost 1 base and 0 bases, in that order; junction bases with no gene match: 5. Of note for this clone: Antigen specificity is unknown.

The TCR was taken from a human donor with HPV-associated anogenital cancer. V usage is TRBV7-2 and J usage is TRBJ1-1; 7 positions match TRBD1. The specimen was taken from a patient who underwent chemoradiotherapy. Here the CDR3 DNA reads TGTGCCAGCAGCTTAGTGGAGACAGGGCTGAACACTGAAGCTTTCTTT. Translating gives CASSLVETGLNTEAFF.